Listed here are 13 T cell receptor beta chains from one sample, sequenced in a study of blood T cells in healthy people across ages. The use of a sample-barcoded 5' primer and a J-beta primer mix characterized a second PCR of roughly 7 to 12 cycles. TCRdb passed the 5' RACE reads through MiXCR, listing each CDR3 protein once. The sample has some 730,000 distinct CDR3 sequences; 20% to 25% are singletons. The specimen was blood. Source of these receptors: a man between 70 and 80 years old in good health.

This clonotype was counted a few times. Being one base from a much bigger clone, this may be a read error. The genes are TRBV3-1 and TRBJ2-2; D remains ambiguous. The V gene lost 2 bases and the J gene lost 0 bases, with 1 base spanning the gap. CDR1 is LGHDT and CDR2 is YNNKEL in the germline V gene (reference sequence). This CDR3 contains 13 residues. The CDR3 nucleotides are TGTGCCAGCAGCCAACCGAACACCGGGGAGCTGTTTTTT. It encodes CASSQPNTGELFF.

This clonotype appeared a few times. The chain links TRBV24-1 to TRBJ2-3; D is unresolved. This CDR3 region has 13 residues. The ends were cut back, 6 bases at V and 6 bases at J, with 12 bases in the middle. CDR1 and CDR2 from the germline V gene are KGHDR and SFDVKD. The CDR3 loop is CATSLRAVDTQYF. CDR3 sequence (DNA): TGTGCCACCAGTCTGAGAGCCGTTGATACGCAGTATTTT.

The DNA of the CDR3 is TGTGCCAGCACCTTGTTGGGGTATAATTCACCCCTCCACTTT. As protein: CASTLLGYNSPLHF. The rearrangement joins TRBV7-2 to TRBJ1-6; D gene ambiguous. V was trimmed by 7 bases and J by 4 bases, leaving 11 bases between them. Looked up from germline, CDR1 is SGHTA and CDR2 is FQGNSA. The CDR3 totals 14 residues.

There are a few counts of this clonotype. The chain uses TRBV12-3 or TRBV12-4 and TRBJ2-7; no definite D call. V lost 5 bases and J 0 bases, leaving 11 bases between the germline ends. The length of the CDR3 is 14 residues. CDR3 DNA sequence: TGTGCCAGCAGTGGTGACACGAGCTCCTACGAGCAGTACTTC. Amino acid sequence: CASSGDTSSYEQYF.

This clonotype has only a few counts. The chain recombines TRBV10-2 with TRBJ1-4, with TRBD1 matching over 7 bases. The CDR3 totals 13 residues. The germline CDR1 and CDR2 sequences are WSHSY and SAAADI. The trim removed 4 bases at V and 8 bases at J, leaving 4 bases unmatched. CDR3: CASSGGGGEKLFF. The CDR3 DNA reads as TGCGCCAGCAGTGGAGGGGGCGGGGAAAAACTGTTTTTT.

The V and J genes are TRBV11-2 and TRBJ2-5, with TRBD2 matching over 9 bases. Gene TRBJ2-1 matches the end of the DNA better, so the J call may be wrong. Germline CDR1 is SGHAT and CDR2 is FQNNGV. The CDR3 sequence is 15 residues long. In DNA, the CDR3 is TGTGCCAGCAGCCGTAGCACTAGCGGGTGGGATGAGCAGTTCTTC. This encodes CASSRSTSGWDEQFF.

This clonotype was observed a few times. The rearrangement uses TRBV5-6 and TRBJ2-7; D not resolved. In germline, CDR1 is SGHDT, CDR2 YYEEEE. Trimming shortened V by 0 bases and J by 3 bases, and 10 bases separated the two germline ends. This CDR3 has 14 amino acids. CDR3 region: CASSLETQDYEQYF. In nucleotides, the CDR3 is TGTGCCAGCAGCTTGGAGACCCAAGACTACGAGCAGTACTTC.

This clonotype was found a few times. The chain has TRBV7-9 and TRBJ2-3; D call uncertain. The germline gives CDR1 SEHNR, CDR2 FQNEAQ (reference sequence). The CDR3 spans 12 residues. Trimming shortened V by 5 bases and J by 6 bases, and 9 bases separated the two germline ends. This CDR3 reads CASSALGDTQYF. The CDR3 nucleotides are TGTGCCAGCAGCGCCCTAGGGGATACGCAGTATTTT.

This clonotype was recorded many times. The chain has TRBV4-3 and TRBJ2-1; TRBD2 matches 8 bases. CDR3 size: 16 residues. Germline CDR1 LGHNA, CDR2 YSLEER. With V trimmed by 2 bases and J by 1 base, 4 bases remained unmatched. CDR3 DNA: TGCGCCAGCAGCCAACTAGCGGGTCCTTCCTACAATGAGCAGTTCTTC. Protein product: CASSQLAGPSYNEQFF.

This clonotype appeared a few times. This chain connects TRBV12-3 or TRBV12-4 to TRBJ2-5; D is undetermined. The J call is in doubt because the DNA end fits TRBJ2-1 better. The CDR3 totals 12 residues. The CDR3 nucleotides are TGTGCCAGCAGTCCATCTTCTACTGAGCAGTTCTTC. It specifies CASSPSSTEQFF.

This rearrangement joins TRBV29-1 to TRBJ2-3; 7 bases are shared with TRBD1. Germline V CDR1 and CDR2: SQVTM, ANQGSEA. The CDR3 is 14 residues long. V was pared by 4 bases and J by 0 bases, with 4 bases of the junction left unmatched. DNA for the CDR3: TGCAGCGTTGCGGGACAGACTAGCACAGATACGCAGTATTTT. It translates to CSVAGQTSTDTQYF.

The V call is TRBV3-1, the J call TRBJ2-5; D possibly uses TRBD1 or TRBD2 (5 bases each). The assigned J gene may be wrong: the sequence end matches TRBJ2-7 better. The CDR3 loop spans 14 amino acids. Germline V lookup: CDR1 LGHDT, CDR2 YNNKEL (reference sequence). CDR3 loop: CASSQAGQGFEQYF. The DNA of the CDR3 is TGTGCCAGCAGCCAAGCGGGGCAGGGATTCGAGCAGTACTTC.

This clonotype was seen more than once but under ten times. The junction shows a germline mismatch at one end, possibly a read error. This chain connects TRBV20-1 to TRBJ1-5; maybe TRBD1 (6 bases). This CDR3 region has 17 residues. In germline, CDR1 is DFQATT, CDR2 SNEGSKA (reference sequence). In DNA, the CDR3 is TGCAGTGCTAGACTCGCCTACAGGGAAGGAGGCAACCAGCCCCAGCATTTT. Translating it yields CSARLAYREGGNQPQHF.